This T cell receptor beta chain was observed in a study of shared clonotypes between healthy human individuals. Assay used: immunoSEQ multiplex PCR; TCRdb lists only in-frame clones, some missing. The table has about 610,000 clones, 95% to 97% seen once. The table lists this clone with a count of one. The naive CD8 fraction comprised CD45RO-negative cells positively selected for CCR7 and excluded terminally differentiated effector memory CD45RA+ cells. Germline CDR1 reads SGHTS; CDR2 reads YDEGEE. Trimming removed 0 bases from V and 2 bases from J, with 14 bases in between. CDR3 size: 16 residues. The receptor comes from a young woman in good health. The source material was naive CD8+ T cells sorted from blood. The chain has TRBV5-8 and TRBJ2-5; maybe TRBD2 (6 bases). The CDR3 nucleotides are TGTGCCAGCAGCTTGGAATTGGCGGGAACACAAGAGACCCAGTACTTC. This gives the protein CASSLELAGTQETQYF.